This TCR beta chain was retrieved from a study of blood T cells in healthy people across ages. The V end lost 3 bases, the J end lost 6 bases, and 7 bases lay between the germline ends. Germline V gene sequence: CDR1 SGDLS, CDR2 YYNGEE. This CDR3 is 11 amino acids long. Primers used in a second PCR of about 7 to 11 cycles were a sample-barcoded 5' primer and a J-beta primer mix. TCRdb ran MiXCR on the 5' RACE reads and lists one entry per CDR3 protein. The sample carries some 1,000,000 distinct CDR3 sequences, roughly a quarter recorded once. This clonotype was seen many times. Another study also made use of these data, one on T cells of mothers and their children.

This sequence originates from a girl aged 2 to 9 in good health. The sample comprised blood. V gene TRBV9 combines with J gene TRBJ2-7, with a weak D call TRBD1 (6 bases). Written as DNA, the CDR3 is TGTGCCAGCAGCGGAGGGGGCGAGCAGTACTTC. Translation gives CASSGGGEQYF.